A single TCR beta chain is shown here with its context. Its target is not known. V dropped 0 bases and J dropped 0; count of bases not matched to a gene: 5. In germline, CDR1 is LGHNA, CDR2 YNFKEQ. This CDR3 is built from 17 residues. The data are from a study of T cells in localized non-small cell lung cancer. Study observations and caveats: Appearances in adjacent lung were noted for a median about 50 of the top 100 tumor clones. Longer survival (overall) was linked to higher T cell density in blood. Because researchers sequenced only one region of the tumor, heterogeneity is still possible.

Sequencing used immunoSEQ multiplex PCR; TCRdb keeps in-frame clones, though not all of them. The sample consists of around 41,000 clones, around 83% of them appearing once. Sequenced material: peripheral blood, taken before any cancer treatment. The sequence came from a woman aged 18-50 years with stage III lung adenocarcinoma. The gene calls are TRBV4-2 and TRBJ2-3; 8 nucleotides agree with TRBD2. The CDR3 bases are TGTGCCAGCAGCCAAGATCCTAGCGGGCTTAGCACAGATACGCAGTATTTT. Translating gives CASSQDPSGLSTDTQYF.